Each of the 32 T cell receptor beta chains below was sequenced from the same sample in a study of a mutant IDH1 vaccine in newly diagnosed glioma. Their target antigens are unknown. Stated time point: week 23, last vaccination. Doses comprised 300 ug of mutant IDH1 20-mer peptide each, plus topical imiquimod. Profiled with immunoSEQ multiplex PCR; TCRdb holds only in-frame clones, not every one. In the table there are tens of thousands of clones, roughly four fifths of which are singletons. This sample comprised PBMCs, obtained from a glioma patient whose treatment included an IDH1 peptide vaccine. The receptors were gathered from a young man with glioma.

The chain carries TRBV2 and TRBJ2-1, with 8 nucleotides matching TRBD2. V lost 7 bases and J lost 10; bases outside the gene matches: 9. This CDR3 is 13 amino acids long. Germline CDR1 reads SNHLY; CDR2 reads FYNNEI. The CDR3 nucleotides are TGTGCCAGCATCTCACAGGCTAGCGGGGAGCAGTTCTTC. Protein: CASISQASGEQFF.

The sample holds one count of this clone. This rearrangement joins TRBV9 to TRBJ2-1, with D perhaps TRBD1 or TRBD2 (5 bases each). Deletions cut 3 bases from V and 2 bases from J, with 12 bases between. The germline V gene encodes CDR1 SGDLS and CDR2 YYNGEE. The CDR3 contains 15 residues. This CDR3 reads CASSGRDPAYNEQFF. The DNA for the CDR3 is TGTGCCAGCAGCGGCCGGGACCCAGCCTACAATGAGCAGTTCTTC.

To note about this clone: The same CDR3 can be traced to other DNA sequences in this sample. V gene TRBV5-1 combines with J gene TRBJ2-1; a possible D gene is TRBD2 (5 bases). V dropped 2 bases and J dropped 6 bases, with 6 bases sitting between them. CDR3 length: 12 residues. The V gene's germline CDR1 is SGHRS and CDR2 YFSETQ. CDR3 loop: CASSFEGNEQFF. CDR3 DNA sequence: TGCGCCAGCAGCTTTGAGGGCAATGAGCAGTTCTTC.

V gene TRBV27 combines with J gene TRBJ2-7, with D possibly TRBD1 on 5 matching bases. V lost 2 bases to trimming and J lost 3 bases, with 14 bases between them. The CDR3 loop spans 15 amino acids. CDR1 is MNHEY and CDR2 is SMNVEV in the germline V gene (reference sequence). The CDR3 here is CASSLDPQGYYEQYF. The DNA of the CDR3 is TGTGCCAGCAGTTTAGACCCCCAGGGTTACTACGAGCAGTACTTC.

The chain links TRBV7-2 to TRBJ1-6, with a weak D call TRBD1 (5 bases). Germline values: CDR1 SGHTA, CDR2 FQGNSA. The CDR3 spans 15 residues. V lost 1 base, J lost 14 bases, and 18 bases lay in between. CDR3 protein: CASSLDGTEARALHF. Here the CDR3 DNA reads TGTGCCAGCAGCTTAGACGGGACGGAGGCTCGGGCCCTCCACTTT.

The J gene is TRBJ1-5, the V gene TRBV27, with no clear D. Trimming took off 6 bases at V and 4 bases at J, with 10 bases between the two ends. The CDR3 has 13 amino acids. Germline values: CDR1 MNHEY, CDR2 SMNVEV (reference sequence). The CDR3: CASSPTGNQPQHF. As DNA, the CDR3 is TGTGCCAGCAGCCCGACTGGGAATCAGCCCCAGCATTTT.

The chain is built from TRBV27 and TRBJ2-7; D could derive from TRBD1 or TRBD2 (5 bases each). The CDR3 extends over 13 amino acids. Germline loops: CDR1 MNHEY, CDR2 SMNVEV (reference sequence). The V end lost 1 base, the J end lost 2 bases, and 6 bases lay between the germline ends. As DNA, the CDR3 is TGTGCCAGCAGTTTATGGGGACCCTACGAGCAGTACTTC. This encodes CASSLWGPYEQYF.

The V call is TRBV5-1, the J call TRBJ2-7; D is unclear. CDR3 length: 11 residues. CDR1 SGHRS and CDR2 YFSETQ come from the germline V gene. The V and J ends lost 5 bases and 3 bases respectively, with 6 bases between them. The chain's CDR3 is CASSTYYEQYF. CDR3 in DNA: TGCGCCAGCAGTACATACTACGAGCAGTACTTC. The whole variable domain, filled in from reference TRBV5-1 and TRBJ2-7, reads KAGVTQTPRYLIKTRGQQVTLSCSPISGHRSVSWYQQTPGQGLQFLFEYFSETQRNKGNFPGRFSGRQFSNSRSEMNVSTLELGDSALYLCASSTYYEQYFGPGTRLTVT.

The genes are TRBV6-1 and TRBJ2-5; TRBD1 is a possible D gene (6 bases). The DNA end is a closer match to TRBJ2-7, so the J assignment may be wrong. The CDR3 runs to 14 residues. Germline CDR1 MNHNS, CDR2 SASEGT. The CDR3 sequence: CASIRTVSSYEQYF. The CDR3 DNA reads as TGTGCCAGCATTAGGACAGTGAGCTCCTACGAGCAGTACTTC.

The chain couples TRBV25-1 to TRBJ1-5, with D maybe TRBD1 (6 bases). The CDR3 loop spans 15 amino acids. The germline CDR1 and CDR2 sequences are MGHDK and SYGVNS. The V gene lost 4 bases and the J gene lost 3 bases, with 13 bases spanning the gap. The CDR3 protein is CASSGLGAPNQPQHF. The CDR3 coding sequence is TGTGCCAGCAGTGGCTTGGGGGCCCCCAATCAGCCCCAGCATTTT.

The chain is built from TRBV19 and TRBJ1-2; TRBD1 matches at 7 bases. CDR1 and CDR2 from the germline V gene are LNHDA and SQIVND (reference sequence). J lost 5 bases, V lost 2 bases, and 8 bases had no gene match. The CDR3 extends over 15 amino acids. The CDR3 DNA follows: TGTGCCAGTAGTATACGCCAGGGGGAAACTTATGGCTACACCTTC. Translated: CASSIRQGETYGYTF. Supplemented by reference TRBV19 and TRBJ1-2, the full variable domain reads DGGITQSPKYLFRKEGQNVTLSCEQNLNHDAMYWYRQDPGQGLRLIYYSQIVNDFQKGDIAEGYSVSREKKESFPLTVTSAQKNPTAFYLCASSIRQGETYGYTFGSGTRLTVV.

The chain combines TRBV6-1 with TRBJ1-5; no reliable D call. Germline CDR1 and CDR2: MNHNS and SASEGT. This CDR3 region has 13 residues. The V and J ends lost 7 bases and 0 bases respectively, with 7 bases between them. The CDR3 nucleotides read TGTGCCAGCACGTTATATAGCAATCAGCCCCAGCATTTT. Translation: CASTLYSNQPQHF.

This sequence joins TRBV2 and TRBJ2-1; 7 bases agree with TRBD1. The V and J ends lost 8 bases and 16 bases, in that order; junction bases with no gene match: 8. This CDR3 region has 10 residues. Germline values: CDR1 SNHLY, CDR2 FYNNEI. CDR3 in amino acids: CASGGQAPFF. The DNA of the CDR3 is TGTGCCAGCGGAGGACAGGCCCCCTTCTTC.

This clone has only a few counts. This chain connects TRBV7-9 to TRBJ2-1; D possibly corresponds to TRBD2 (6 bases). The germline V and J ends were trimmed by 0 bases and 7 bases, with 13 bases remaining between them. This CDR3 spans 15 amino acids. From germline, CDR1 is SEHNR and CDR2 FQNEAQ (reference sequence). The CDR3 loop is CASSLAGGLTNEQFF. The CDR3 DNA reads TGTGCCAGCAGCTTAGCGGGGGGACTGACTAATGAGCAGTTCTTC.

This clone was observed a handful of times. The gene calls are TRBV6-1 and TRBJ1-1; no clear D gene. V was clipped by 1 base and J by 4 bases, with 13 bases between them. The V gene's germline CDR1 is MNHNS and CDR2 SASEGT. CDR3 length: 15 amino acids. CDR3 bases: TGTGCCAGCAGTGAAGATCTGGGTGGTAGCACTGAAGCTTTCTTT. Residues: CASSEDLGGSTEAFF.

This sequence joins TRBV7-2 and TRBJ1-3, with D unresolved. CDR1 and CDR2 from the germline V gene are SGHTA and FQGNSA. Trimming shortened V by 4 bases and J by 7 bases, and 11 bases separated the two germline ends. This CDR3 has 13 residues. The CDR3 here is CASSSSLKNTIYF. The CDR3 nucleotides read TGTGCCAGCAGCTCCTCCTTAAAGAACACCATATATTTT. The variable domain in full, completed from reference TRBV7-2 and TRBJ1-3, reads GAGVSQSPSNKVTEKGKDVELRCDPISGHTALYWYRQSLGQGLEFLIYFQGNSAPDKSGLPSDRFSAERTGGSVSTLTIQRTQQEDSAVYLCASSSSLKNTIYFGEGSWLTVV.

This sequence joins TRBV7-8 and TRBJ1-4; D ambiguous. The V end was cut by 4 bases, the J end by 6 bases, with 15 bases between. CDR1 and CDR2 from the germline V gene are SGHVS and FQNEAQ. This CDR3 region has 15 residues. CDR3 residues: CASSSPGGPDEKLFF. For the CDR3, the DNA is TGTGCCAGCAGCTCCCCGGGAGGGCCGGATGAAAAACTGTTTTTT.

The rearrangement uses TRBV10-3 and TRBJ2-6; TRBD1 aligns across 7 bases. The CDR3 is 17 residues long. After removal of 7 bases from V and 2 bases from J, the junction contained 11 bases not matched to a gene. Germline CDR1 ENHRY, CDR2 SYGVKD. This CDR3 is CAINPGGEVAGANVLTF. Written as DNA, the CDR3 is TGTGCCATCAATCCAGGGGGTGAGGTAGCTGGGGCCAACGTCCTGACTTTC.

J is TRBJ2-5 and V is TRBV6-5; 10 positions agree with TRBD1. Per germline, CDR1 MNHEY and CDR2 SVGAGI. With 4 bases clipped from V and 6 bases from J, the junction kept 5 bases outside the gene matches. The CDR3 covers 14 residues. In DNA, the CDR3 is TGTGCCAGCAGTTCGACAGGGGGCGGAAAGACCCAGTACTTC. Translated: CASSSTGGGKTQYF.

The chain links TRBV5-8 to TRBJ2-5; 7 nucleotides align to TRBD2. Germline CDR1 reads SGHTS; CDR2 reads YDEGEE. V trimming: 4 bases; J trimming: 13 bases; junction bases outside the gene matches: 7. This CDR3 spans 11 amino acids. The CDR3 sequence is CASSPGGPPYF. CDR3 nucleotides: TGTGCCAGCAGCCCGGGGGGACCTCCGTACTTC.

This chain uses TRBV6-1 with TRBJ1-3; the D gene is possibly TRBD1 (5 bases). Germline CDR1 MNHNS, CDR2 SASEGT. The CDR3 totals 13 residues. Between the trimmed V and J ends, which lost 11 bases and 0 bases, there was a span of 11 bases. Here the CDR3 reads CAARQISGNTIYF. The CDR3, as DNA: TGTGCCGCCCGACAGATCTCTGGAAACACCATATATTTT.

The chain carries TRBV27 and TRBJ2-7, with 9 bases aligning to TRBD1. This CDR3 has 15 amino acids. With 5 bases clipped from V and 2 bases from J, the junction kept 7 bases outside the gene matches. The germline V gene encodes CDR1 MNHEY and CDR2 SMNVEV (reference sequence). In nucleotides, the CDR3 is TGTGCCAGCAGTGAGGGACAGGGAGCTACCTACGAGCAGTACTTC. It is translated as CASSEGQGATYEQYF.

The chain joins TRBV2 to TRBJ2-6, with no clear D. Trimming took off 6 bases at V and 4 bases at J, with 7 bases between the two ends. CDR1 and CDR2 from the germline V gene are SNHLY and FYNNEI. This CDR3 has 13 amino acids. The CDR3 region has the DNA TGTGCCAGCAGAACTCTGGGGGCCAACGTCCTGACTTTC. Its protein is CASRTLGANVLTF.

This chain connects TRBV7-2 to TRBJ2-3; unclear D gene. Germline CDR1 is SGHTA and CDR2 is FQGNSA. The V and J ends lost 10 bases and 1 base respectively, with 9 bases between them. This CDR3 spans 12 amino acids. The CDR3 sequence is CAMATGTDTQYF. The CDR3 coding sequence is TGTGCCATGGCGACTGGCACAGATACGCAGTATTTT.

The chain has TRBV5-1 and TRBJ2-2; D uncertain. The CDR3 is 15 residues long. The germline gives CDR1 SGHRS, CDR2 YFSETQ. V lost 4 bases to trimming and J lost 3 bases, with 13 bases between them. The CDR3 reads CASSPGSVDTGELFF. CDR3 DNA sequence: TGCGCCAGCAGCCCCGGGTCCGTAGACACCGGGGAGCTGTTTTTT.

The CDR3 nucleotides read TGTGCCAGCTCACCAGAAGGGCGTCAGTATGGCTACACCTTC. As protein: CASSPEGRQYGYTF. The chain has TRBV18 and TRBJ1-2; D ambiguous. Germline loops: CDR1 KGHSH, CDR2 LQKENI. The germline V and J ends were trimmed by 2 bases and 5 bases, with 12 bases remaining between them. CDR3 length: 14 residues.

The chain links TRBV6-5 to TRBJ2-7, with unresolved D. Germline V lookup: CDR1 MNHEY, CDR2 SVGAGI. CDR3 length: 14 residues. Trimming stripped 0 bases from V and 1 base from J, with 7 bases between. In DNA, the CDR3 is TGTGCCAGCAGTTACTCGGGCGGATCCTACGAGCAGTACTTC. It encodes CASSYSGGSYEQYF.

This chain joins TRBV30 and TRBJ1-6; TRBD1 matches 8 bases. The V segment lost 7 bases and the J segment 5 bases; nucleotides outside the gene matches: 13. The germline V gene has CDR1 GTSNPN and CDR2 SVGIG (reference sequence). The CDR3 spans 16 residues. The CDR3 sequence is CASTAGPGGDNSPLHF. CDR3 sequence (DNA): TGTGCCTCCACCGCTGGACCAGGGGGCGATAATTCACCCCTCCACTTT.

The chain joins TRBV29-1 to TRBJ2-2; TRBD2 is a possible D gene (5 bases). Germline CDR1 is SQVTM and CDR2 is ANQGSEA. The V end lost 2 bases, the J end lost 1 base, and 11 bases lay between the germline ends. CDR3 length equals 15 residues. The CDR3 DNA reads as TGCAGCGTTGAAAGTGTCGGACTGAACACCGGGGAGCTGTTTTTT. Amino acids: CSVESVGLNTGELFF.

The rearrangement joins TRBV19 to TRBJ1-5, with D maybe TRBD1 (5 bases). Germline CDR1 and CDR2: LNHDA and SQIVND (reference sequence). V was pared by 5 bases and J by 3 bases, with 14 bases between. The CDR3 totals 15 residues. The CDR3 loop is CASSLDDSHNQPQHF. The CDR3 DNA sequence: TGTGCCAGTAGTCTCGATGACAGTCACAATCAGCCCCAGCATTTT.

The rearrangement uses TRBV4-1 and TRBJ2-7; possible D gene TRBD1, 6 bases. V dropped 3 bases and J dropped 5 bases, with 17 bases sitting between them. This CDR3 has 15 residues. Germline loops: CDR1 MGHRA, CDR2 YSYEKL. CDR3 protein: CASSHRAGDANEQYF. The CDR3 bases are TGCGCCAGCAGCCACCGGGCAGGGGATGCTAACGAGCAGTACTTC.

The rearrangement joins TRBV5-1 to TRBJ2-1; 8 bases are shared with TRBD1. The germline gives CDR1 SGHRS, CDR2 YFSETQ. Trimming cost V 0 bases and J 4 bases; bases outside gene matches: 12. This CDR3 region has 18 residues. The CDR3 nucleotides are TGCGCCAGCAGCTTGGGGCAGGGGGCGAGGAGCAGTTACAATGAGCAGTTCTTC. This encodes CASSLGQGARSSYNEQFF. Full variable domain (rest looked up from reference TRBV5-1 and TRBJ2-1): KAGVTQTPRYLIKTRGQQVTLSCSPISGHRSVSWYQQTPGQGLQFLFEYFSETQRNKGNFPGRFSGRQFSNSRSEMNVSTLELGDSALYLCASSLGQGARSSYNEQFFGPGTRLTVL.